The 10 T cell receptor beta chains in this list originate from one sample, sequenced in a study of monozygotic twins with inflammatory bowel disease. TCRdb re-analyzed the 5' RACE reads; it lists each CDR3 protein once, without DNA. The listing records about 380,000 distinct CDR3 sequences. Source material: blood. Source of these receptors: a human donor with ulcerative colitis or Crohn's disease, or a healthy co-twin of an affected twin (not recorded which).

The chain recombines TRBV5-4 with TRBJ1-1; TCRdb indicates TRBD1, and absent DNA this call remains unverified. From germline, CDR1 is SGHNT and CDR2 YYREEE (reference sequence). CDR3 size: 15 residues. CDR3 region: CASSPGDRGRIEAFF.

The J gene is TRBJ1-6, the V gene TRBV9; the D gene TCRdb calls, TRBD1, cannot be checked with no DNA. CDR1 SGDLS and CDR2 YYNGEE come from the germline V gene. The CDR3 extends over 15 amino acids. CDR3: CASSAGRQTHSPLHF. Combining the CDR3 with reference TRBV9 and TRBJ1-6 gives the whole variable domain DSGVTQTPKHLITATGQRVTLRCSPRSGDLSVYWYQQSLDQGLQFLIQYYNGEERAKGNILERFSAQQFPDLHSELNLSSLELGDSALYFCASSAGRQTHSPLHFGNGTRLTVT.

The V and J genes are TRBV5-1 and TRBJ2-7. Germline V gene sequence: CDR1 SGHRS, CDR2 YFSETQ. The length of the CDR3 is 13 residues. CDR3: CASSLDRVSEQYF.

The chain uses TRBV20-1 and TRBJ1-2; the D call of TRBD1 rests on TCRdb alone, since no DNA is present to check it. This CDR3 spans 13 amino acids. Germline lookup yields CDR1 DFQATT and CDR2 SNEGSKA (reference sequence). CDR3 residues: CSAIDRRDYGYTF.

V usage is TRBV27 and J usage is TRBJ1-5; TCRdb's assignment of TRBD1 cannot be checked, as there is no DNA. Germline V lookup: CDR1 MNHEY, CDR2 SMNVEV (reference sequence). The CDR3 has 15 residues. CDR3 residues: CASSLGGRGHQPQHF.

The rearrangement links TRBV12-3 or TRBV12-4 to TRBJ2-1; the TRBD1 assignment by TCRdb is unverifiable without DNA. The CDR3 is made up of 19 amino acids. CDR3 amino acids: CASRPTGTAGRRSYNEQFF.

This chain uses TRBV5-6 with TRBJ1-4; the D gene TCRdb calls, TRBD1, cannot be checked with no DNA. Germline lookup yields CDR1 SGHDT and CDR2 YYEEEE. The CDR3 is 18 residues long. The CDR3: CASSGDRARLARSEKLFF.

This chain uses TRBV12-3 or TRBV12-4 with TRBJ2-3. The CDR3 has 16 amino acids. This CDR3 reads CASSLDWRASTDTQYF.

V and J are TRBV7-2 and TRBJ1-4. This CDR3 spans 11 amino acids. Germline V CDR1 and CDR2: SGHTA, FQGNSA. This CDR3 reads CASSNREKLFF.

The V gene is TRBV5-1, the J gene TRBJ1-2; TCRdb designates TRBD1, a call that cannot be tested without DNA. This CDR3 is built from 14 residues. Germline loops: CDR1 SGHRS, CDR2 YFSETQ. The CDR3 loop reads CASTRQGLDYGYTF.